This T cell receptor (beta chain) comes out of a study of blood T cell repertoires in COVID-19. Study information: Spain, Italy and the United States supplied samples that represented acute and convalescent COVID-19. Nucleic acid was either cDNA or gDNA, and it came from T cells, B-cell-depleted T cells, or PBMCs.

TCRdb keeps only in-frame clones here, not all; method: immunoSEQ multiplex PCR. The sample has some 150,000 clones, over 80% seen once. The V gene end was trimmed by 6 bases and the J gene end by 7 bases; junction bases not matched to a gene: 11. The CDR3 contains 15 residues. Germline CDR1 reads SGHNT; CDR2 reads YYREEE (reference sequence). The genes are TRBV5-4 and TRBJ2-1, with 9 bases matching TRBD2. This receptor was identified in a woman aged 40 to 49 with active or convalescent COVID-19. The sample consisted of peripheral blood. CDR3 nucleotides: TGTGCCAGCATCGAAGGGGCGGGGGGGCTTAATGAGCAGTTCTTC. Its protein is CASIEGAGGLNEQFF.